Detailed here is one TCR beta chain. This sample is drawn from a study of blood T cell repertoires in COVID-19. Study at large: Sources were T cells, B-cell-depleted T cells, or PBMCs; the material itself was cDNA or gDNA.

As originally analysed: The authors estimated nucleated cell counts from reference gene primer amplification. Only in-frame clones appear in the TCRdb table, and some are missing; sequencing was by immunoSEQ multiplex PCR. V and J calls and clone size come straight from that table; D and trimming were deduced from the DNA. The sample yields approximately 130,000 clones, about 70% seen once. Input material: peripheral blood. This TCR was sampled from a woman between 65 and 79 years old with acute or convalescent COVID-19.

Here the CDR3 DNA reads TGTGCCAGCAGAAAGACAGGCTCCTATAATTCACCCCTCCACTTT. Translating it yields CASRKTGSYNSPLHF. The V and J genes are TRBV6-1 and TRBJ1-6; D is possibly TRBD1 (6 bases). The germline V gene encodes CDR1 MNHNS and CDR2 SASEGT. The V gene lost 6 bases and the J gene lost 0 bases, with 9 bases spanning the gap. The CDR3 sequence is 15 residues long.